The 25 T cell receptor beta chains below all came from one sample that was sequenced in a study of cytomegalovirus exposure and HLA in healthy donors. In the PCR, 60 Vbeta and 13 Jbeta primers were used. Measured with immunoSEQ multiplex PCR; TCRdb has only the in-frame clones, and not every one. The table lists around 26,000 clones. Sequenced sample: PBMCs. The receptors shown here come from a male donor in good health and CMV-seropositive.

The chain links TRBV28 to TRBJ2-5; 9 positions match TRBD1. The germline V gene has CDR1 MDHEN and CDR2 SYDVKM. V trimming: 5 bases; J trimming: 4 bases; junction bases outside the gene matches: 11. This CDR3 has 16 amino acids. The CDR3 loop reads CASSPRDRAVGETQYF. The CDR3 DNA follows: TGTGCCAGCAGTCCCCGGGACAGGGCGGTTGGAGAGACCCAGTACTTC. Variable domain in full (rest from reference TRBV28 and TRBJ2-5): DVKVTQSSRYLVKRTGEKVFLECVQDMDHENMFWYRQDPGLGLRLIYFSYDVKMKEKGDIPEGYSVSREKKERFSLILESASTNQTSMYLCASSPRDRAVGETQYFGPGTRLLVL.

This chain links TRBV5-6 with TRBJ2-7, with D uncertain. The CDR3 has 15 amino acids. V dropped 0 bases and J dropped 0 bases, with 10 bases sitting between them. The germline gives CDR1 SGHDT, CDR2 YYEEEE. As DNA, the CDR3 is TGTGCCAGCAGCTTGGAGAACACCTTCTCCTACGAGCAGTACTTC. Protein sequence: CASSLENTFSYEQYF.

The chain uses TRBV2 and TRBJ1-5, with D tentatively TRBD1 (5 bases). Trimming left V 5 bases short and J 5 bases short, with 13 bases between. CDR3 length equals 14 residues. The germline gives CDR1 SNHLY, CDR2 FYNNEI. CDR3 loop: CASSLGTSDQPQHF. Written as DNA, the CDR3 is TGTGCCAGCAGTTTGGGGACTTCAGATCAGCCCCAGCATTTT.

This rearrangement joins TRBV9 to TRBJ2-1; D unresolved. This CDR3 contains 13 residues. Trimming left V 3 bases short and J 8 bases short, with 12 bases between. In germline, CDR1 is SGDLS, CDR2 YYNGEE. DNA for the CDR3: TGTGCCAGCAGCGCTCCCCCTGTCGATGAGCAGTTCTTC. It specifies CASSAPPVDEQFF.

The chain employs TRBV7-9 and TRBJ2-1; 14 nucleotides line up with TRBD2. Germline CDR1 and CDR2: SEHNR and FQNEAQ (reference sequence). J gave up 7 bases and V 0 bases, and 5 bases lay outside the gene matches. The CDR3 runs to 17 residues. CDR3 DNA sequence: TGTGCCAGCAGCTTAGCGGGGACTAGCGGGAGTTATAATGAGCAGTTCTTC. Its translation: CASSLAGTSGSYNEQFF.

The V and J genes are TRBV27 and TRBJ1-1, with D uncertain. There are 12 residues in the CDR3. With 2 bases removed from V and 6 bases from J, the gap between germline ends came to 7 bases. The germline gives CDR1 MNHEY, CDR2 SMNVEV (reference sequence). CDR3 amino acids: CASSLTGSEAFF. The CDR3 DNA reads as TGTGCCAGCAGTTTAACGGGGTCTGAAGCTTTCTTT.

CDR3 sequence reads: CASSSGVDSPLHF. DNA of the CDR3: TGTGCCAGCAGCTCAGGGGTTGATTCACCCCTCCACTTT. The chain combines TRBV6-6 with TRBJ1-6; D is possibly TRBD1 (6 bases). Germline V gene lookup returns CDR1 MNHNY and CDR2 SVGAGI (reference sequence). The CDR3 consists of 13 residues. V lost 6 bases, J lost 8 bases, and 11 bases lay in between.

The J gene is TRBJ1-1, the V gene TRBV7-3, with TRBD1 as a possible D gene (5 bases). The CDR3 has 15 residues. The ends were cut back, 0 bases at V and 4 bases at J, with 12 bases in the middle. Germline CDR1 and CDR2: SGHTA and FQGTGA. The CDR3 DNA is TGTGCCAGCAGCTTAACAGGGTTCCAGGGCACTGAAGCTTTCTTT. Translation: CASSLTGFQGTEAFF. Full variable domain (missing parts from reference TRBV7-3 and TRBJ1-1): GAGVSQTPSNKVTEKGKYVELRCDPISGHTALYWYRQSLGQGPEFLIYFQGTGAADDSGLPNDRFFAVRPEGSVSTLKIQRTERGDSAVYLCASSLTGFQGTEAFFGQGTRLTVV.

This rearrangement joins TRBV29-1 to TRBJ1-2; D is possibly TRBD1 (5 bases). The CDR3 covers 11 residues. Between the trimmed V and J ends, which lost 6 bases and 5 bases, there was a span of 10 bases. Germline values: CDR1 SQVTM, CDR2 ANQGSEA. DNA for the CDR3: TGCAGCGTGGATGACAGTTATGGCTACACCTTC. The encoded protein is CSVDDSYGYTF.

The gene calls are TRBV28 and TRBJ1-5, with TRBD1 identical over 11 bases. In germline, CDR1 is MDHEN, CDR2 SYDVKM. This CDR3 is 16 amino acids long. V lost 6 bases and J lost 2; bases outside the gene matches: 6. CDR3 nucleotides: TGTGCCAGCAGATCGGACAGGGGGCTACGCAATCAGCCCCAGCATTTT. Translated, it gives CASRSDRGLRNQPQHF. Full variable domain (remainder filled in from reference TRBV28 and TRBJ1-5): DVKVTQSSRYLVKRTGEKVFLECVQDMDHENMFWYRQDPGLGLRLIYFSYDVKMKEKGDIPEGYSVSREKKERFSLILESASTNQTSMYLCASRSDRGLRNQPQHFGDGTRLSIL.

This rearrangement joins TRBV9 to TRBJ1-1; 9 bases map to TRBD1. V was pared by 0 bases and J by 6 bases, with 9 bases of the junction left unmatched. This CDR3 is 16 amino acids long. The germline V gene encodes CDR1 SGDLS and CDR2 YYNGEE. The CDR3, as DNA: TGTGCCAGCAGCGTAGACCTCGGACAGGGGAGGGCTGAAGCTTTCTTT. Amino acids: CASSVDLGQGRAEAFF.

V and J are TRBV5-1 and TRBJ2-3, with D possibly matching TRBD1 (6 bases). The CDR3 has 14 amino acids. In germline, CDR1 is SGHRS, CDR2 YFSETQ. V shed 4 bases and J shed 5 bases, with 14 bases lying between them. CDR3 sequence (DNA): TGCGCCAGCAGCGGGGGACACGGCGTAGATACGCAGTATTTT. Amino acid sequence: CASSGGHGVDTQYF.

The CDR3 spells CSVVNPGDLVYGYTF. CDR3 nucleotide sequence: TGCAGCGTTGTTAACCCAGGGGATTTAGTCTATGGCTACACCTTC. The rearrangement joins TRBV29-1 to TRBJ1-2; possible D gene TRBD1, 6 bases. Germline lookup yields CDR1 SQVTM and CDR2 ANQGSEA. Trimming cost V 4 bases and J 4 bases, with 19 bases left between them. The CDR3 runs 15 residues. The complete variable domain, with remaining parts taken from reference TRBV29-1 and TRBJ1-2, reads SAVISQKPSRDICQRGTSLTIQCQVDSQVTMMFWYRQQPGQSLTLIATANQGSEATYESGFVIDKFPISRPNLTFSTLTVSNMSPEDSSIYLCSVVNPGDLVYGYTFGSGTRLTVV.

This chain joins TRBV6-1 and TRBJ1-1, with D hard to call. V was pared by 8 bases and J by 6 bases, with 16 bases between. The CDR3 has 13 amino acids. The germline CDR1 and CDR2 sequences are MNHNS and SASEGT. In nucleotides, the CDR3 is TGTGCCAGCTTAATGTCGCCGGGGTCTGAAGCTTTCTTT. Protein: CASLMSPGSEAFF.

J is TRBJ1-1 and V is TRBV5-4; 7 bases are shared with TRBD1. V lost 4 bases and J lost 1; bases outside the gene matches: 10. The CDR3 is made up of 16 amino acids. CDR1 is SGHNT and CDR2 is YYREEE in the germline V gene (reference sequence). In nucleotides, the CDR3 is TGTGCCAGCAGCCACGACAGGGCGGGAACGAACACTGAAGCTTTCTTT. Amino acids: CASSHDRAGTNTEAFF.

This chain connects TRBV19 to TRBJ1-1, with D maybe TRBD1 (6 bases). The V gene's germline CDR1 is LNHDA and CDR2 SQIVND (reference sequence). Trimming left V 1 base short and J 1 base short, with 16 bases between. This CDR3 has 17 residues. CDR3 protein: CASSIVLQGLRNTEAFF. The CDR3 DNA sequence: TGTGCCAGTAGTATAGTCCTACAGGGCCTCAGGAACACTGAAGCTTTCTTT.

The chain uses TRBV6-5 and TRBJ1-1; TRBD1 matches 8 bases. Germline-derived CDR1 and CDR2 are MNHEY and SVGAGI. There are 13 residues in the CDR3. After removal of 5 bases from V and 4 bases from J, the junction contained 3 bases not matched to a gene. CDR3 sequence: CASSATGGTEAFF. The CDR3 coding sequence is TGTGCCAGCAGTGCTACAGGGGGCACTGAAGCTTTCTTT.

The chain joins TRBV2 to TRBJ2-6, with unresolved D. CDR1 is SNHLY, CDR2 FYNNEI, per germline. Trimming cost V 7 bases and J 1 base, with 8 bases left between them. This CDR3 region has 14 residues. CDR3 in DNA: TGTGCCAGCACCGAGAGTTCTGGGGCCAACGTCCTGACTTTC. Encoded protein: CASTESSGANVLTF.

The V and J genes are TRBV15 and TRBJ1-4; the D is unclear. Trimming shortened V by 0 bases and J by 0 bases, and 11 bases separated the two germline ends. Germline V lookup: CDR1 LNHNV, CDR2 YYDKDF (reference sequence). This CDR3 is built from 17 residues. CDR3 DNA: TGTGCCACCAGCAGAGATCTAGGCAGTGCAACTAATGAAAAACTGTTTTTT. This encodes CATSRDLGSATNEKLFF. Complete variable domain (other parts from reference TRBV15 and TRBJ1-4): DAMVIQNPRYQVTQFGKPVTLSCSQTLNHNVMYWYQQKSSQAPKLLFHYYDKDFNNEADTPDNFQSRRPNTSFCFLDIRSPGLGDTAMYLCATSRDLGSATNEKLFFGSGTQLSVL.

This rearrangement joins TRBV29-1 to TRBJ2-5; maybe TRBD2 (5 bases). Trimming pared 4 bases from V and 4 bases from J, leaving 7 bases between. This CDR3 spans 11 amino acids. CDR1 is SQVTM and CDR2 is ANQGSEA in the germline V gene. The CDR3 is CSVVRGETQYF. In nucleotides, the CDR3 is TGCAGCGTTGTTCGGGGAGAGACCCAGTACTTC.

The genes are TRBV9 and TRBJ1-3; maybe TRBD1 (6 bases). CDR3 size: 15 residues. Trimming stripped 2 bases from V and 3 bases from J, with 12 bases between. Germline CDR1 and CDR2: SGDLS and YYNGEE. The DNA of the CDR3 is TGTGCCAGCAGCGTCCAACAGGGTAGTGGAAACACCATATATTTT. It specifies CASSVQQGSGNTIYF. The full variable domain, in which reference TRBV9 and TRBJ1-3 provide the parts outside the CDR3, is DSGVTQTPKHLITATGQRVTLRCSPRSGDLSVYWYQQSLDQGLQFLIQYYNGEERAKGNILERFSAQQFPDLHSELNLSSLELGDSALYFCASSVQQGSGNTIYFGEGSWLTVV.

CDR3 nucleotides: TGCGCCAGCAGCTTAATGACAGTGGACACCGGGGAGCTGTTTTTT. Translating gives CASSLMTVDTGELFF. The chain couples TRBV5-1 to TRBJ2-2; a weak D match, TRBD1 (5 bases). Trimming shortened V by 2 bases and J by 3 bases, and 11 bases separated the two germline ends. Germline-derived CDR1 and CDR2 are SGHRS and YFSETQ. This CDR3 is 15 amino acids long.

The rearrangement uses TRBV5-1 and TRBJ1-4, with TRBD1 identical over 9 bases. Germline V lookup: CDR1 SGHRS, CDR2 YFSETQ. V dropped 4 bases and J dropped 7; count of bases not matched to a gene: 8. The CDR3 runs 15 residues. CDR3 nucleotide sequence: TGCGCCAGCAGCGACCGACAGGGGGTTACTGAAAAACTGTTTTTT. This gives the protein CASSDRQGVTEKLFF.

The chain has TRBV15 and TRBJ1-5; weak D call: TRBD1 (5 bases). Per the germline V gene, CDR1 is LNHNV and CDR2 is YYDKDF (reference sequence). This CDR3 spans 18 amino acids. V lost 1 base to trimming and J lost 3 bases, with 19 bases between them. The CDR3 protein is CATSRADRGEVINQPQHF. The DNA for the CDR3 is TGTGCCACCAGCAGAGCTGATAGGGGCGAGGTAATCAATCAGCCCCAGCATTTT.

CDR3 sequence reads: CASKLGRGYEQYF. The CDR3 coding sequence is TGTGCCAGCAAGTTGGGCAGGGGCTACGAGCAGTACTTC. V is TRBV6-6 and J is TRBJ2-7; D may be TRBD1 (6 bases). Germline V CDR1 and CDR2: MNHNY, SVGAGI (reference sequence). The CDR3 runs 13 residues. Trimming pared 7 bases from V and 3 bases from J, leaving 13 bases between.